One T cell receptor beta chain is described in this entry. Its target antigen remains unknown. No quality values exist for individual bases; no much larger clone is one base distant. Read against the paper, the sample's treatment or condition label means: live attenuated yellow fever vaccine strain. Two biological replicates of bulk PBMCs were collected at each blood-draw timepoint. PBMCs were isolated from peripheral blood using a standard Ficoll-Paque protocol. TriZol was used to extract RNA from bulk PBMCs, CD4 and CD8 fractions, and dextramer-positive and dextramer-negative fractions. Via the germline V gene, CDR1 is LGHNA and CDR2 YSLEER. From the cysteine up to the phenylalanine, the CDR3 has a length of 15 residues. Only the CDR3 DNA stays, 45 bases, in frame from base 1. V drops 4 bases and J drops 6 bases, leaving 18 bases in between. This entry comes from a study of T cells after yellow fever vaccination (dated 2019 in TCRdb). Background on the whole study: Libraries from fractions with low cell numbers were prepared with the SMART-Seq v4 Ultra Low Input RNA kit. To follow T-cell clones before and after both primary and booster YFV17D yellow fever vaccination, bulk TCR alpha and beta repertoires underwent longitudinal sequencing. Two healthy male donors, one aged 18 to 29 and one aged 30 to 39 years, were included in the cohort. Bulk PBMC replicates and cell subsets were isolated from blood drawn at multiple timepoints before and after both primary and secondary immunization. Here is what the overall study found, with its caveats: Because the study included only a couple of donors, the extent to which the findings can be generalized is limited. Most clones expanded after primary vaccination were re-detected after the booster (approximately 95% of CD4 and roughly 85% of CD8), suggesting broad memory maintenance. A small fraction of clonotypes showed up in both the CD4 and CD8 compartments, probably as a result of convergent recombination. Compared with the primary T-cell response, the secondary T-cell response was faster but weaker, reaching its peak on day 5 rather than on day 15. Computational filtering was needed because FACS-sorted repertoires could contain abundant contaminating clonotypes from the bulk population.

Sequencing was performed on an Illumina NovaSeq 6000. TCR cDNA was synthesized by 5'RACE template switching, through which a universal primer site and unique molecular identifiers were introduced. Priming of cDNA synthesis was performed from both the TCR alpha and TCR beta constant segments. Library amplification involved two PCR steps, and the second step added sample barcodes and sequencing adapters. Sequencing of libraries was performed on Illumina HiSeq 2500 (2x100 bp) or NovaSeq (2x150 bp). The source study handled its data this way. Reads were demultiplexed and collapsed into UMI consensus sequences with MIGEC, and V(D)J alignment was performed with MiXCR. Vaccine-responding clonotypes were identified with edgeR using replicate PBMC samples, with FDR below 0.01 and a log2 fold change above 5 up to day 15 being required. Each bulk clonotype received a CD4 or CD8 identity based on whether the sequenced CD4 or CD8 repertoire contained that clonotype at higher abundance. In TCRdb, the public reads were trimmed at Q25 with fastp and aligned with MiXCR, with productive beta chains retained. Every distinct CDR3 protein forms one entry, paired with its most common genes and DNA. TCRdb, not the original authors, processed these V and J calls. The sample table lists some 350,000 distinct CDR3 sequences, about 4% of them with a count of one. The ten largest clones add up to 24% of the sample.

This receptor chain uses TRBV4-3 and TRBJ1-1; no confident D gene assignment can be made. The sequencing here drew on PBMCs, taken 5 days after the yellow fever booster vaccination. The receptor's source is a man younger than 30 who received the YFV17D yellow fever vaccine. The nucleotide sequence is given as TGCGCCAGCAGCCGAGGGAGAGGGCAGCCAGCTGAAGCTTTCTTT. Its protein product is CASSRGRGQPAEAFF.